One sample yielded the 10 T cell receptor beta chains listed below, sequenced in a study of technical replicates of blood from a few donors. Libraries were prepared by immunoSEQ multiplex PCR; TCRdb keeps only in-frame clonotypes and omits some of them. The sample has 50,000 to 70,000 clones, approximately 87% seen once. Specimen: PBMCs. Source of these receptors: a human donor in good health. Some clones in this sample may be carry-over from other donors' samples.

The V call is TRBV4-3, the J call TRBJ2-5; unclear D gene. Looked up from germline, CDR1 is LGHNA and CDR2 is YSLEER. The CDR3 runs 14 residues. Trimming removed 2 bases from V and 6 bases from J, with 13 bases in between. Written as DNA, the CDR3 is TGCGCCAGCAGCCAAAATACCCGGGTGAAGACCCAGTACTTC. This codes for CASSQNTRVKTQYF.

The table lists this clone with a count of one. The V gene is TRBV18, the J gene TRBJ1-1; tentative D call: TRBD1 (5 bases). The germline gives CDR1 KGHSH, CDR2 LQKENI. The V gene lost 4 bases and the J gene lost 0 bases, with 9 bases spanning the gap. The CDR3 spans 14 residues. For the CDR3, the DNA is TGTGCCAGCTCACTACAGGAGATGAACACTGAAGCTTTCTTT. Amino acids: CASSLQEMNTEAFF.

The V call is TRBV7-9, the J call TRBJ1-5; the D is unclear. Germline loops: CDR1 SEHNR, CDR2 FQNEAQ (reference sequence). V was trimmed by 1 base and J by 4 bases, leaving 8 bases between them. This CDR3 contains 14 residues. CDR3 sequence (DNA): TGTGCCAGCAGCTTAGGGGCGATGAATCAGCCCCAGCATTTT. This translates into CASSLGAMNQPQHF.

The DNA for the CDR3 is TGTGCCAGTGCCGGGACAGAAAAAGTGGCCAAAAACATTCAGTACTTC. Residues: CASAGTEKVAKNIQYF. This rearrangement joins TRBV19 to TRBJ2-4; 7 bases match TRBD1. The CDR3 extends over 16 amino acids. Trimming removed 8 bases from V and 1 base from J; junction bases left unmatched: 11. Germline V gene lookup returns CDR1 LNHDA and CDR2 SQIVND (reference sequence).

J is TRBJ2-3 and V is TRBV5-4; 8 bases agree with TRBD2. V shed 4 bases and J 3 bases; nucleotides not matched to a gene: 7. The CDR3 totals 15 residues. Germline lookup yields CDR1 SGHNT and CDR2 YYREEE (reference sequence). CDR3 nucleotides: TGTGCCAGCAGCCGGGGGGGTCGATCAACAGATACGCAGTATTTT. Its translation is CASSRGGRSTDTQYF. Full variable domain (rest looked up from reference TRBV5-4 and TRBJ2-3): ETGVTQSPTHLIKTRGQQVTLRCSSQSGHNTVSWYQQALGQGPQFIFQYYREEENGRGNFPPRFSGLQFPNYSSELNVNALELDDSALYLCASSRGGRSTDTQYFGPGTRLTVL.

This clone was recorded only once. The chain has TRBV19 and TRBJ2-3, with 8 bases aligning to TRBD2. This CDR3 is built from 16 residues. Germline CDR1 and CDR2: LNHDA and SQIVND (reference sequence). V was clipped by 1 base and J by 4 bases; unmatched bases: 7. The CDR3: CASSIGTGGAADTQYF. The CDR3 nucleotides read TGTGCCAGTAGTATAGGCACGGGGGGGGCCGCAGATACGCAGTATTTT.

This chain connects TRBV6-1 to TRBJ1-2, with D unresolved. The CDR3 is 11 residues long. Trimming cost V 5 bases and J 5 bases, with 6 bases left between them. Germline-derived CDR1 and CDR2 are MNHNS and SASEGT. CDR3 DNA: TGTGCCAGCAGTCCCTTATATGGCTACACCTTC. Residues: CASSPLYGYTF.

This clone occurred once. The chain combines TRBV5-6 with TRBJ1-2; 10 nucleotides line up with TRBD1. Trimming took 3 bases from V and 5 from J; bases not matched to a gene: 1. The CDR3 runs to 13 residues. The germline V gene has CDR1 SGHDT and CDR2 YYEEEE. The CDR3: CASSSDRGYGYTF. The CDR3 DNA follows: TGTGCCAGCAGCTCGGACAGGGGGTATGGCTACACCTTC.

The chain links TRBV2 to TRBJ2-1, with 9 bases identical to TRBD1. CDR3 length equals 13 residues. CDR1 SNHLY and CDR2 FYNNEI come from the germline V gene. Unmatched junction bases numbered 4, after V lost 7 bases and J lost 6 bases. The CDR3, as DNA: TGTGCCAGCAACCGGGACAGGGCCAATGAGCAGTTCTTC. The encoded protein is CASNRDRANEQFF. The full variable domain, in which reference TRBV2 and TRBJ2-1 provide the parts outside the CDR3, is EPEVTQTPSHQVTQMGQEVILRCVPISNHLYFYWYRQILGQKVEFLVSFYNNEISEKSEIFDDQFSVERPDGSNFTLKIRSTKLEDSAMYFCASNRDRANEQFFGPGTRLTVL.

V gene TRBV7-2 combines with J gene TRBJ2-7; D possibly corresponds to TRBD1 (5 bases). Per the germline V gene, CDR1 is SGHTA and CDR2 is FQGNSA. Trimming took off 5 bases at V and 0 bases at J, with 17 bases between the two ends. The CDR3 consists of 16 residues. CDR3 sequence reads: CASSLVGAASSYEQYF. Here the CDR3 DNA reads TGTGCCAGCAGCCTCGTTGGGGCCGCGAGCTCCTACGAGCAGTACTTC. The full variable domain, its missing parts supplied by reference TRBV7-2 and TRBJ2-7, is GAGVSQSPSNKVTEKGKDVELRCDPISGHTALYWYRQSLGQGLEFLIYFQGNSAPDKSGLPSDRFSAERTGGSVSTLTIQRTQQEDSAVYLCASSLVGAASSYEQYFGPGTRLTVT.